This TCR beta chain is drawn from a study of T cells in Graves' hyperthyroidism and ophthalmopathy. Whole-study results and caveats: Ophthalmopathy and stable hyperthyroidism were separated by a 13 V-J model.

This CDR3 comprises 14 residues. Germline V gene lookup returns CDR1 SGHDT and CDR2 YYEEEE. The V and J ends lost 4 bases and 6 bases respectively, with 16 bases between them. TCR beta CDR3 sequences were amplified from RNA transcripts. Initially, a first-round RT-PCR of the TCR CDR3 employed the HTBI primer set. Using its own MiXCR run on the multiplex PCR reads, TCRdb lists one record per CDR3 protein. The table records approximately 870,000 distinct CDR3 sequences, 35% to 45% of them present only once. Newly diagnosed hyperthyroidism patients aged 18 to 65 years had disease lasting under 2 months. PBMCs were obtained from under 13 ml fresh peripheral blood. As for this clonotype: Its specificity is not known.

This receptor was obtained from a man aged 18 to 29 with Graves' hyperthyroidism. The chain is built from TRBV5-6 and TRBJ1-1, with a weak D call TRBD1 (6 bases). Input material: blood. This CDR3 reads CASSPGGGQAEAFF. The CDR3 region has the DNA TGTGCCAGCAGCCCCGGGGGGGGGCAGGCTGAAGCTTTCTTT.